The source of this T cell receptor beta chain is a study of T cell changes during pregnancy in multiple sclerosis. This table comes from immunoSEQ multiplex PCR, and its TCRdb copy is limited to in-frame clones, with some not included. The sample has tens of thousands of clones, around 89% seen once; the top ten hold approximately 6.9%. There are 13 residues in the CDR3. Trimming stripped 2 bases from V and 9 bases from J, with 11 bases between. The germline CDR1 and CDR2 sequences are MNHEY and SVGAGI. This TCR derives from a female donor with multiple sclerosis, enrolled in a pregnancy study. The rearrangement joins TRBV6-5 to TRBJ2-1; TRBD2 might be the D (5 bases). The specimen comprised CD8+ T cells from peripheral blood mononuclear cells, sampled in the first trimester of pregnancy. The CDR3 region is CASSYGPRGEQFF. The CDR3 nucleotides are TGTGCCAGCAGTTACGGGCCCCGGGGTGAGCAGTTCTTC.